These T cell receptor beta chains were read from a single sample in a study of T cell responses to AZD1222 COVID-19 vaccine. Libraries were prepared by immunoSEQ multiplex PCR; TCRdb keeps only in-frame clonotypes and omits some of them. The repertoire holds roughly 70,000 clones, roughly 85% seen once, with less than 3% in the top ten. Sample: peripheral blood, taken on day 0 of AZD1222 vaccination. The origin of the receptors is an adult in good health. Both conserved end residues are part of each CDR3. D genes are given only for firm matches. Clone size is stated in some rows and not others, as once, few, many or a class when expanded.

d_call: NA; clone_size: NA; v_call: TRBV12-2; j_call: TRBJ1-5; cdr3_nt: TGTGCAAGTCGCTTAGGTATCGGGGGGAGTAGGGGCAATCAGCCCCAGCATTTT; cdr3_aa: CASRLGIGGSRGNQPQHF
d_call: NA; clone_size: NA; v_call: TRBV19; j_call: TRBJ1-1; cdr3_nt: TGTGCCAGTAGCCCGGGTTTGAACACTGAAGCTTTCTTT; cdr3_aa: CASSPGLNTEAFF
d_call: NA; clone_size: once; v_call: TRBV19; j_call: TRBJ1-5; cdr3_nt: TGTGCCGGATCCGGGCTCGGGGGCAATCAGCCCCAGCATTTT; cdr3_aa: CAGSGLGGNQPQHF
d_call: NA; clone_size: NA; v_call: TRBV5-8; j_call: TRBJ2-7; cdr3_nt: TGTGCCAGCAGCTTGGTCCAGCATCAGCAGTACTTC; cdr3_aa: CASSLVQHQQYF
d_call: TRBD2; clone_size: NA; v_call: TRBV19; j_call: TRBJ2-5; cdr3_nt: TGTGCCAGTAGTTCTAGCGGTAAAGAGACCCAGTACTTC; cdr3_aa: CASSSSGKETQYF
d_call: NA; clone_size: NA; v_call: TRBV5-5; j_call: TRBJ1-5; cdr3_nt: TGTGCCAGCGCCACGGGTAATAGCAATCAGCCCCAGCATTTT; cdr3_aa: CASATGNSNQPQHF
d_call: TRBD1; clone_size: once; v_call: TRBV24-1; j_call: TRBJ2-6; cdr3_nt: TGTGCCACCAGTGATCCCGGGACAGGGGTCTCTGGGGCCAACGTCCTGACTTTC; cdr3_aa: CATSDPGTGVSGANVLTF
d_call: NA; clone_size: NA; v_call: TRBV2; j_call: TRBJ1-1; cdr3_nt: TGTGCCAGCCAACGACAGGACACTGAAGCTTTCTTT; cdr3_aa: CASQRQDTEAFF
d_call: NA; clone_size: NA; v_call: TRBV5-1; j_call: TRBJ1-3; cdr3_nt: TGCGCCAGCAGCCTCCCGGGATCTGGAAACACCATATATTTT; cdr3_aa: CASSLPGSGNTIYF
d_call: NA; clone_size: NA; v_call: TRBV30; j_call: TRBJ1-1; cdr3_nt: TGTGCCTGGAGCAGGGGCGAGGGCACTGAAGCTTTCTTT; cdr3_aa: CAWSRGEGTEAFF
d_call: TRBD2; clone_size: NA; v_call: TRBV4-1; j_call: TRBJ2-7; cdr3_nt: TGCGCCAGCAGCCAAGATCCGGCTAGCGGGAGTTACGAGCAGTACTTC; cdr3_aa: CASSQDPASGSYEQYF
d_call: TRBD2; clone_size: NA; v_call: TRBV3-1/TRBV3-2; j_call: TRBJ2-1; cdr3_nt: TGTGCCAGCAGCCGAATAGCGGGAGGCGCCGTTCGGCAGTTCTTC; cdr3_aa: CASSRIAGGAVRQFF
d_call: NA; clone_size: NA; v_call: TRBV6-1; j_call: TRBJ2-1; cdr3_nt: TGTGCCAGCAGTGACAGGGGTAGCTCAGCATTCGGGAATGAGCAGTTCTTC; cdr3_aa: CASSDRGSSAFGNEQFF
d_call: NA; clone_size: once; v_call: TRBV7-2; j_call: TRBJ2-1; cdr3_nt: TGTGCCAGCAGCAACCAGGGTTGGGGCAATGAGCAGTTCTTC; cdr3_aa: CASSNQGWGNEQFF
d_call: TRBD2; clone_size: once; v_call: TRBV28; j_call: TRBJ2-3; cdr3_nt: TGTGCCAGCAGTTCTTGGACTAGCGGGGGGGCATTCACAGATACGCAGTATTTT; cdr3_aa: CASSSWTSGGAFTDTQYF
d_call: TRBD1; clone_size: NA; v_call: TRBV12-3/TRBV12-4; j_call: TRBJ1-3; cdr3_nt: TGTGCCAGCAGCCCGGACAGGGCCCACACCATATATTTT; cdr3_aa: CASSPDRAHTIYF
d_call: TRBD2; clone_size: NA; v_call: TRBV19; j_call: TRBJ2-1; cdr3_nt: TGTGCCAGTAGTATAGATCCCCCAGGACTAGCGGGCTACTACAATGAGCAGTTCTTC; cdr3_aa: CASSIDPPGLAGYYNEQFF
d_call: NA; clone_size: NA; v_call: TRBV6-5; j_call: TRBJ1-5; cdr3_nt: TGTGCCAGCAGTAGGGCCGCGGGGTCTCAACAGCCCCAGCATTTT; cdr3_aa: CASSRAAGSQQPQHF
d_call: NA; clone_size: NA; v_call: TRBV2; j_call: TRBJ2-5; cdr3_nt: TGTGCCAGCAGTGTTTCCGGCAACCAAGAGACCCAGTACTTC; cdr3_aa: CASSVSGNQETQYF
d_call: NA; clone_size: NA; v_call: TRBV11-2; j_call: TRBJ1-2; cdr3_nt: TGTGCCAGCAGCTTAGATCTGAATTATGGCTACACCTTC; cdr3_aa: CASSLDLNYGYTF
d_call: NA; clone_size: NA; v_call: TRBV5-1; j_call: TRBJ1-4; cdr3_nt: TGCGCCAGCAGCCGGGGCGGGGTGACTAATGAAAAACTGTTTTTT; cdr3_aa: CASSRGGVTNEKLFF
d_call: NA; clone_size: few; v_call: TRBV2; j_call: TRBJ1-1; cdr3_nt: TGTGCCAGCAGTTGGAGACAGGATAATGAAGCTTTCTTT; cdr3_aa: CASSWRQDNEAFF
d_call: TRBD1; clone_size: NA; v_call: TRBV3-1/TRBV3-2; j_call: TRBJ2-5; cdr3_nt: TGTGCCAGCAGCCTCCGGGACAGGGGCCAAGAGACCCAGTACTTC; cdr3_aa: CASSLRDRGQETQYF
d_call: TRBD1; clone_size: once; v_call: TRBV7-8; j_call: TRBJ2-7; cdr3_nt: TGTGCCAGCAGCTTACACAGGGGGCCCTCCTACGAGCAGTACTTC; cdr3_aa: CASSLHRGPSYEQYF
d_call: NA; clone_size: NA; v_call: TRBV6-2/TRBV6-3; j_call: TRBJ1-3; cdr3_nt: TGTGCCAGCAGTCGGTTACCTGGAAACACCATATATTTT; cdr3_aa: CASSRLPGNTIYF
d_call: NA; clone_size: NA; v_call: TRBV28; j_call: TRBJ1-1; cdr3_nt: TGTGCCAGCAGTTGGCATCGGAGGCCTGAAGCTTTCTTT; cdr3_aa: CASSWHRRPEAFF
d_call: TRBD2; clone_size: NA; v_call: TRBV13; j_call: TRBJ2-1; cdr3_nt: TGTGCCAGCAGCTTGACTAGCGAATCCTATGGTGAGCAGTTCTTC; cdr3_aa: CASSLTSESYGEQFF
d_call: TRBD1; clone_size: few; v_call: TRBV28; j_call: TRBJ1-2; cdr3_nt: TGTGCCAGCAGTTATTTCGACAGGGCTAACTATGGCTACACCTTC; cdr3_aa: CASSYFDRANYGYTF
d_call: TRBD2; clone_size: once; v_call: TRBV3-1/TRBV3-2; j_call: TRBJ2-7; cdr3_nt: TGTGCCAGCAGCCAGACTAGCGGGGGGAACGAGCAGTACTTC; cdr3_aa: CASSQTSGGNEQYF
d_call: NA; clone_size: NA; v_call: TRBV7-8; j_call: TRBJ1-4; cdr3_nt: TGTGCCAGCAGCTTAGAGCCAGGGAATGAAAAACTGTTTTTT; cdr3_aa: CASSLEPGNEKLFF
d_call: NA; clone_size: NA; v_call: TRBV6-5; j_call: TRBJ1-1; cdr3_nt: TGTGCCAGCAGCCGACAGGTGGGGGACACTGAAGCTTTCTTT; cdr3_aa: CASSRQVGDTEAFF
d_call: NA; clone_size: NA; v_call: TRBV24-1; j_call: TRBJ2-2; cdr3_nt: TGTGCCACCAGTGATACCCTAGCGTCCGGGGAGCTGTTTTTT; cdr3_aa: CATSDTLASGELFF
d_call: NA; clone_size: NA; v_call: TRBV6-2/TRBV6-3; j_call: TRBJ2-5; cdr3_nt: TGTGCCAGCAGTTACCTCAGGGGACCTCAAGAGACCCAGTACTTC; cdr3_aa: CASSYLRGPQETQYF
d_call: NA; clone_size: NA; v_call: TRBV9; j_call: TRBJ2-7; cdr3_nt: TGTGCCAGCAGCGTCAGTTGGGGGTTATCGTTTGAGCAGTACTTC; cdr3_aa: CASSVSWGLSFEQYF
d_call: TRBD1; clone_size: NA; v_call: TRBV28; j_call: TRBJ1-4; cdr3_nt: TGTGCCAGCACCCTGACAGGGGCTTATGAAAAACTGTTTTTT; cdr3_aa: CASTLTGAYEKLFF
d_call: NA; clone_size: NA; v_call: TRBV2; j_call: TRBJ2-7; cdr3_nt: TGTGCCAGCAGTGACCAGGAGGCCTACGAGCAGTACTTC; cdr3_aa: CASSDQEAYEQYF
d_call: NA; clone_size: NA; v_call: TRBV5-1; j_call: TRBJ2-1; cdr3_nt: TGCGCCAGCAGCTTGACCGGAGTTGGATACAATGAGCAGTTCTTC; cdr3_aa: CASSLTGVGYNEQFF
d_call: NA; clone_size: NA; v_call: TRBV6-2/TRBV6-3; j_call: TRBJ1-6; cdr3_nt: TGTGCCAGCAGTTACTTCGGGGGCGTTAATTCACCCCTCCACTTT; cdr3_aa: CASSYFGGVNSPLHF
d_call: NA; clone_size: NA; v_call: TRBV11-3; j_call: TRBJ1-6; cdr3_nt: TGTGCCAGCAGCTTAATGCCGAATTCACCCCTCCACTTT; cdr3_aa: CASSLMPNSPLHF
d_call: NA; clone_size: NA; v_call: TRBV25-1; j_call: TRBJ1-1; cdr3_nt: TGTGCCAGCAGGCTGATGAATGAAGCTTTCTTT; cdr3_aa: CASRLMNEAFF
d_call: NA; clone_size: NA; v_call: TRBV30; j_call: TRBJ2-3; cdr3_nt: TGTGCCTGGAGTACGATTTTCACAGATACGCAGTATTTT; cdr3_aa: CAWSTIFTDTQYF
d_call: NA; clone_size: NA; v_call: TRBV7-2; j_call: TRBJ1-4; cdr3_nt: TGTGCCAGCAGCTTAAGGCAGTCCCATGAAAAACTGTTTTTT; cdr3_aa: CASSLRQSHEKLFF